The 12 T cell receptor beta chains presented below share a single source sample, sequenced in a study of metastatic and nonmetastatic thyroid tumors. No treatment had been given to any patient before thyroid surgery. TCRdb re-called the PCR reads via MiXCR. The data show around 42,000 clones, more than 9.5% seen once. Sample: blood. These receptors were collected from a female donor with papillary thyroid cancer or a benign thyroid nodule (not recorded which). Some clones in this sample may be carry-over from other donors' samples.

This clone was counted at least ten times. This chain connects TRBV7-9 to TRBJ2-5, with D perhaps being TRBD1 or TRBD2 (5 bases each). Between the trimmed V and J ends, which lost 1 base and 3 bases, there was a span of 15 bases. The germline gives CDR1 SEHNR, CDR2 FQNEAQ (reference sequence). The CDR3 spans 16 residues. CDR3 coding DNA: TGTGCCAGCAGCTTAGTAGAGTACGGGGACGAAGAGACCCAGTACTTC. As protein: CASSLVEYGDEETQYF.

This clone was detected ten times or more. This chain joins TRBV19 and TRBJ1-5, with D perhaps TRBD1 (5 bases). Trimming took off 6 bases at V and 0 bases at J, with 12 bases between the two ends. This CDR3 is 15 amino acids long. Germline CDR1 is LNHDA and CDR2 is SQIVND (reference sequence). The CDR3 DNA reads TGTGCCAGTAGCGAACAGGTCCTTAGCAATCAGCCCCAGCATTTT. This gives the protein CASSEQVLSNQPQHF.

This clone showed up many times. The sample carries other DNA sequences with the same CDR3. This rearrangement joins TRBV29-1 to TRBJ2-7; a possible D gene is TRBD2 (6 bases). Germline V gene data show CDR1 as SQVTM and CDR2 as ANQGSEA. The CDR3 runs 13 residues. The germline V and J ends were trimmed by 5 bases and 2 bases, with 13 bases remaining between them. The CDR3 is CSVRDSGPYEQYF. CDR3 sequence (DNA): TGCAGCGTTCGGGACTCGGGACCCTACGAGCAGTACTTC.

This clone was seen at least ten times. The genes are TRBV15 and TRBJ1-5; D call uncertain. Germline V CDR1 and CDR2: LNHNV, YYDKDF (reference sequence). The CDR3 has 14 residues. V was cut by 3 bases and J by 0 bases, with 6 bases left in between. In DNA, the CDR3 is TGTGCCACCAGCAGGGGAAGTAGCAATCAGCCCCAGCATTTT. Translation gives CATSRGSSNQPQHF.

The table lists this clone with a few counts. The V call is TRBV19, the J call TRBJ1-1; D perhaps matches TRBD1 (6 bases). Germline V gene lookup returns CDR1 LNHDA and CDR2 SQIVND (reference sequence). Trimming left V 6 bases short and J 4 bases short, with 21 bases between. This CDR3 is 16 amino acids long. The CDR3 region is CASSRGGARTGTEAFF. CDR3 in DNA: TGTGCCAGTAGCCGGGGGGGGGCCCGAACTGGCACTGAAGCTTTCTTT.

This clone was picked up many times. V usage is TRBV30 and J usage is TRBJ1-2; 7 bases align to TRBD1. The CDR3 extends over 10 amino acids. V gave up 8 bases and J gave up 6 bases; unmatched junction bases: 3. From germline, CDR1 is GTSNPN and CDR2 SVGIG (reference sequence). The CDR3 sequence: CAADRDGYTF. DNA of the CDR3: TGTGCCGCCGACAGGGATGGCTACACCTTC.

This clone occurred many times. This may be a read error, as it is one base from a much larger clone. The J gene is TRBJ1-2, the V gene TRBV24-1, with D possibly matching TRBD1 (6 bases). CDR1 is KGHDR, CDR2 SFDVKD, per germline. The V gene lost 4 bases and the J gene lost 6 bases, with 11 bases spanning the gap. The length of the CDR3 is 13 residues. The CDR3 coding sequence is TGTGCCACCAGTGAAGGGGGATCTGATGGCTACACCTTC. It specifies CATSEGGSDGYTF.

The V and J genes are TRBV10-1 and TRBJ2-7; 10 bases match TRBD1. The CDR3 spans 14 residues. V lost 6 bases and J lost 5; bases outside the gene matches: 7. Germline V gives CDR1 WNHNN, CDR2 SYGVQD (reference sequence). The CDR3 nucleotides read TGCGCCAGCAGCTCCGGGACAGGGGACCACGAGCAGTACTTC. Its protein product is CASSSGTGDHEQYF.

The rearrangement links TRBV11-2 to TRBJ1-5, with a tentative D call TRBD1 (6 bases). This CDR3 is 18 amino acids long. CDR1 and CDR2 (germline): SGHAT, FQNNGV. V lost 2 bases and J 2 bases, leaving 19 bases between the germline ends. The CDR3 region has the DNA TGTGCCAGCAGCTTACTCGGGGTCGGGGGGGCTGGCAATCAGCCCCAGCATTTT. Amino acids: CASSLLGVGGAGNQPQHF.

This clone was counted many times. J is TRBJ2-4 and V is TRBV14; D call uncertain. Per germline, CDR1 SGHDN and CDR2 FVKESK. Between the trimmed V and J ends, which lost 4 bases and 3 bases, there was a span of 4 bases. The CDR3 runs 12 residues. The chain's CDR3 is CASSPDKNIQYF. The CDR3 coding sequence is TGTGCCAGCAGCCCCGACAAAAACATTCAGTACTTC.

In its sample, this clone was seen many times. The chain combines TRBV10-2 with TRBJ1-3, with a weak D call TRBD1 (6 bases). Germline V gives CDR1 WSHSY, CDR2 SAAADI. V lost 6 bases, J lost 0 bases, and 12 bases lay in between. CDR3 size: 15 residues. The CDR3 sequence is CASRKGHLSGNTIYF. In DNA, the CDR3 is TGCGCCAGCAGGAAGGGACATCTCTCTGGAAACACCATATATTTT.

The sample holds many counts of this clone. The rearrangement links TRBV6-1 to TRBJ2-7; 8 nucleotides match TRBD1. This CDR3 contains 15 residues. The germline gives CDR1 MNHNS, CDR2 SASEGT. Unmatched junction bases numbered 8, after V lost 6 bases and J lost 1 base. The CDR3 coding sequence is TGTGCCAGCAGAAAGGACAGGGACCCATCCTACGAGCAGTACTTC. Translation: CASRKDRDPSYEQYF.